The sequence of this T cell receptor beta chain was determined in a study of identical twins. The study, taken as a whole, reports: Twins shared out-of-frame alpha sequences with excess low generation probability. Cross-sectional statistics underpinned the conclusions; the same donors were not followed.

Trimming took off 0 bases at V and 0 bases at J, with 15 bases between the two ends. The CDR3 is 17 residues long. Germline CDR1 reads MNHEY; CDR2 reads SVGEGT. Many counts were recorded for this clonotype. Antigen specificity is unknown. A universal primer site arose from template switching, and cDNA bore unique molecular identifiers. Each CDR3 protein gets one entry after TCRdb re-called the 5' RACE reads with MiXCR. The sample yields a few hundred thousand distinct CDR3 sequences, 15% to 20% seen once. The receptor was derived from a man aged 45-65 years in good health. This chain joins TRBV6-2 or TRBV6-3 and TRBJ2-7, with D perhaps TRBD2 (6 bases). The sequenced sample was naive T cells sorted from blood. The CDR3 DNA sequence: TGTGCCAGCAGTTACTCGATTGGAAGGAGGGACTCCTACGAGCAGTACTTC. Translated: CASSYSIGRRDSYEQYF.